This T cell receptor (beta chain) was documented in a study of T cells in Graves' hyperthyroidism and ophthalmopathy. Study findings and constraints: Classification by a 13 V-J model distinguished ophthalmopathy from stable hyperthyroidism.

There are 15 residues in the CDR3. Germline values: CDR1 LNHDA, CDR2 SQIVND (reference sequence). The V gene end was trimmed by 4 bases and the J gene end by 4 bases; junction bases not matched to a gene: 6. Amplified regions were TCR beta CDR3 sequences from RNA transcripts. The HTBI primer set drove a first-round RT-PCR of the TCR CDR3. Each CDR3 protein is one row after TCRdb ran MiXCR on the multiplex PCR reads. The sample lists hundreds of thousands of distinct CDR3 sequences; roughly 15% were seen once. The count of this clonotype is one. Its antigen remains unknown. The clonotype originates from a man between 18 and 29 years old with Graves' ophthalmopathy. The material sequenced was blood. The chain is built from TRBV19 and TRBJ1-4, with 7 bases fitting TRBD1. Here the CDR3 reads CASSTGQANNEKLFF. CDR3 sequence (DNA): TGTGCCAGTAGTACAGGACAGGCAAATAATGAAAAACTGTTTTTT.